The source of this T cell receptor (beta chain) is a study of T cells after yellow fever vaccination. The CDR3 spans 13 residues. The junction had 0 bases not matched to a gene; V was cut back by 2 bases and J by 2 bases. In germline, CDR1 is MNHEY, CDR2 SVGAGI. A single record per CDR3 protein comes from TCRdb applying MiXCR to the 5' RACE reads. The sample lists 500,000 to 650,000 distinct CDR3 sequences, 9% to 15% seen once, with approximately 15% in the top ten. Only a few counts were recorded for this clonotype. The chain employs TRBV6-5 and TRBJ2-7; 7 bases are shared with TRBD2. The sample consisted of PBMCs, taken on the day of the yellow fever booster vaccination. This receptor was obtained from a man aged 25-40 years who received the YFV17D yellow fever vaccine. CDR3 sequence (DNA): TGTGCCAGCAGTTACGGGAGGGCCTACGAGCAGTACTTC. Amino acid sequence: CASSYGRAYEQYF.